One and the same sample provided the 13 T cell receptor beta chains below, sequenced in a study of blood T cell repertoires in COVID-19. Sequenced by immunoSEQ multiplex PCR; TCRdb stores in-frame clones only, minus some. The table lists 20,000 or so clones, 70% to 90% of them singletons. Sequenced material: peripheral blood. These receptors were obtained from a human donor with active COVID-19. The donor label of this sample is uncertain.

This sequence joins TRBV19 and TRBJ2-5; 7 nucleotides agree with TRBD2. Unmatched junction bases numbered 8, after V lost 8 bases and J lost 5 bases. Germline V gene lookup returns CDR1 LNHDA and CDR2 SQIVND (reference sequence). The CDR3 extends over 13 amino acids. The CDR3 nucleotides are TGTGCCAGTGGGAGGGCAGTGTGGGAGACCCAGTACTTC. Translation: CASGRAVWETQYF. The entire variable domain, with the rest obtained from reference TRBV19 and TRBJ2-5, is as follows: DGGITQSPKYLFRKEGQNVTLSCEQNLNHDAMYWYRQDPGQGLRLIYYSQIVNDFQKGDIAEGYSVSREKKESFPLTVTSAQKNPTAFYLCASGRAVWETQYFGPGTRLLVL.

The CDR3 reads CAISEYIAGGYEQYF. CDR3 bases: TGTGCCATCAGTGAGTACATAGCGGGAGGGTACGAGCAGTACTTC. This sequence joins TRBV10-3 and TRBJ2-7, with 11 bases matching TRBD2. The CDR3 loop spans 15 amino acids. V trimming: 1 base; J trimming: 4 bases; junction bases outside the gene matches: 3. The germline V gene has CDR1 ENHRY and CDR2 SYGVKD.

V gene TRBV19 combines with J gene TRBJ1-2; D ambiguous. The CDR3 has 15 amino acids. Germline V lookup: CDR1 LNHDA, CDR2 SQIVND (reference sequence). V shed 10 bases and J shed 6 bases, with 24 bases lying between them. The CDR3 region is CATLEMTSVKDGYTF. CDR3 coding DNA: TGTGCCACCCTGGAGATGACCTCCGTAAAGGATGGCTACACCTTC.

This chain connects TRBV7-9 to TRBJ2-1, with 8 bases that match TRBD2. Trimming at V came to 3 bases and at J to 10 bases, leaving 11 bases not matched to a gene. This CDR3 region has 15 residues. The germline V gene encodes CDR1 SEHNR and CDR2 FQNEAQ (reference sequence). The CDR3: CASSLGLGGLEEQFF. The CDR3 nucleotides are TGTGCCAGCAGCTTGGGACTAGGGGGATTAGAAGAGCAGTTCTTC.

This clone was recorded once. The chain employs TRBV5-1 and TRBJ2-5, with 8 bases aligning to TRBD1. Trimming cost V 4 bases and J 2 bases; bases outside gene matches: 7. The CDR3 is 15 amino acids. The germline gives CDR1 SGHRS, CDR2 YFSETQ. CDR3 loop: CASSEPTGDQETQYF. The DNA of the CDR3 is TGCGCCAGCAGCGAACCGACAGGGGATCAAGAGACCCAGTACTTC.

This sequence joins TRBV4-3 and TRBJ2-1; 8 nucleotides line up with TRBD1. The V gene's germline CDR1 is LGHNA and CDR2 YSLEER. V shed 4 bases and J 7 bases; nucleotides not matched to a gene: 3. This CDR3 is 13 amino acids long. In DNA, the CDR3 is TGCGCCAGCAGCCCATGGACAGGGAATGAGCAGTTCTTC. Amino acid sequence: CASSPWTGNEQFF.

The chain has TRBV7-8 and TRBJ2-2, with 12 bases fitting TRBD2. The CDR3 consists of 20 residues. Germline CDR1 reads SGHVS; CDR2 reads FQNEAQ. The junction had 12 bases not matched to a gene; V was cut back by 4 bases and J by 0 bases. CDR3 region: CASSWELAGGGGANTGELFF. CDR3 in DNA: TGTGCCAGCAGCTGGGAGCTAGCGGGAGGGGGAGGGGCGAACACCGGGGAGCTGTTTTTT.

This sequence joins TRBV7-9 and TRBJ2-7; TRBD1 aligns across 9 bases. The CDR3 length is 15 residues. V shed 6 bases, J shed 7 bases, and the junction held 13 bases outside the gene matches. CDR1 is SEHNR and CDR2 is FQNEAQ in the germline V gene (reference sequence). CDR3 sequence: CASSPGDRVLEEQYF. Here the CDR3 DNA reads TGTGCCAGCAGTCCGGGGGACAGGGTTTTGGAAGAGCAGTACTTC.

J is TRBJ2-5 and V is TRBV5-4; 10 bases are shared with TRBD2. After removal of 2 bases from V and 4 bases from J, the junction contained 2 bases not matched to a gene. This CDR3 comprises 14 residues. Germline CDR1 is SGHNT and CDR2 is YYREEE (reference sequence). CDR3 amino acids: CASSFRLAGETQYF. The CDR3 DNA sequence: TGTGCCAGCAGCTTTAGACTAGCGGGAGAGACCCAGTACTTC.

This chain uses TRBV7-3 with TRBJ1-2; D perhaps matches TRBD1 (5 bases). The V gene lost 6 bases and the J gene lost 0 bases, with 14 bases spanning the gap. Germline lookup yields CDR1 SGHTA and CDR2 FQGTGA. The CDR3 runs to 15 residues. This chain's CDR3 is CASSPSVGPNYGYTF. CDR3 DNA: TGTGCCAGCAGTCCCTCCGTGGGGCCTAACTATGGCTACACCTTC.

This sequence joins TRBV19 and TRBJ1-2; D gene uncertain. Trimming shortened V by 7 bases and J by 4 bases, and 16 bases separated the two germline ends. The germline CDR1 and CDR2 sequences are LNHDA and SQIVND (reference sequence). The CDR3 runs 14 residues. The CDR3 here is CASTSRADAYGYTF. DNA of the CDR3: TGTGCCAGTACCTCGAGAGCGGACGCCTATGGCTACACCTTC.

The chain combines TRBV6-6 with TRBJ2-5; 7 bases align to TRBD2. Germline CDR1 and CDR2: MNHNY and SVGAGI (reference sequence). The CDR3 is 15 residues long. J lost 4 bases, V lost 6 bases, and 11 bases had no gene match. The CDR3 region has the DNA TGTGCCAGCAGCATCGTCCGAAGGGAGGGAGAGACCCAGTACTTC. Translated: CASSIVRREGETQYF.

The CDR3 DNA sequence: TGCGCTACCCGTGGGGGGACCGAAGGAGGCGAGCAGTACTTC. Residues: CATRGGTEGGEQYF. This rearrangement joins TRBV5-1 to TRBJ2-7; a weak D match, TRBD2 (6 bases). The CDR3 runs 14 residues. Germline-derived CDR1 and CDR2 are SGHRS and YFSETQ.